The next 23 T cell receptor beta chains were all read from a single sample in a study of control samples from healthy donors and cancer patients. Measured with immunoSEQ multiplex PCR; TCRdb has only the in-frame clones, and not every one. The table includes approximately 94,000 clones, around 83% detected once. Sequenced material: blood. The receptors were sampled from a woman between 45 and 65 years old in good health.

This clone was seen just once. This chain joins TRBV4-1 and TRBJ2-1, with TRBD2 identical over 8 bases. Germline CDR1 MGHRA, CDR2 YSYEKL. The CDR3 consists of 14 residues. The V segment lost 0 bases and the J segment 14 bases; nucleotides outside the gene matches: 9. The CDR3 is CASSQERPSGWKFF. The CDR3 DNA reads TGCGCCAGCAGCCAAGAAAGGCCTAGCGGGTGGAAGTTCTTC.

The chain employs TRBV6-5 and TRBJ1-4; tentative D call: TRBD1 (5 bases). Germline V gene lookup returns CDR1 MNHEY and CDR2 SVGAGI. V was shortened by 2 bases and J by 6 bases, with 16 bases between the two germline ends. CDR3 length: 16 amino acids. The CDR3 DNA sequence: TGTGCCAGCAGTTACGCTGGCAGGCGGGGGGATGAAAAACTGTTTTTT. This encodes CASSYAGRRGDEKLFF.

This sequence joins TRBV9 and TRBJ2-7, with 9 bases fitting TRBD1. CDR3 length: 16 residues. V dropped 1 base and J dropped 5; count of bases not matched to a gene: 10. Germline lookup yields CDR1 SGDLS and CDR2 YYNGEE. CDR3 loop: CASSVSSGQGTDEQYF. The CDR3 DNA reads TGTGCCAGCAGCGTAAGTTCGGGACAGGGAACGGACGAGCAGTACTTC.

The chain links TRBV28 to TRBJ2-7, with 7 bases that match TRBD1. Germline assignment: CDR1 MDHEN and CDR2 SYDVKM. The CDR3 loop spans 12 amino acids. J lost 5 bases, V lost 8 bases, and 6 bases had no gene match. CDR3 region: CASLGQLDEQYF. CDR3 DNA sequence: TGTGCCAGCTTGGGACAGTTAGACGAGCAGTACTTC.

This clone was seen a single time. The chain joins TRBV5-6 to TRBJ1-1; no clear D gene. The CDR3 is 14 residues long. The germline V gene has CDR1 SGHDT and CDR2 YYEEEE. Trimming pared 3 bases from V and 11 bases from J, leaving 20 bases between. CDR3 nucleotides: TGTGCCAGCAGCTCCCTAGGACGGACGCGCATCGCTTTCTTT. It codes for CASSSLGRTRIAFF.

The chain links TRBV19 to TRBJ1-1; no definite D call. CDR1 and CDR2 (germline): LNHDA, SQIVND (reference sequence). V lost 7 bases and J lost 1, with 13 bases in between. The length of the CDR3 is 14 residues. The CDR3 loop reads CASNRLSRNTEAFF. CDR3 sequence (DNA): TGTGCCAGTAATCGGCTATCGCGGAACACTGAAGCTTTCTTT.

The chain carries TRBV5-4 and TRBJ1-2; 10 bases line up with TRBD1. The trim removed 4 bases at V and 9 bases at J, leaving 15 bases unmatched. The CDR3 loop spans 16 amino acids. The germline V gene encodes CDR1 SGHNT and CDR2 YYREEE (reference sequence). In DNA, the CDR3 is TGTGCCAGCAGCCCCCTAGAAGAACGGGACAGGGGACGCTACACCTTC. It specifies CASSPLEERDRGRYTF.

CDR3 nucleotides: TGTGCCAGCAGCACTCGACAAGGGATGGGGGCCAACGTCCTGACTTTC. Translating it yields CASSTRQGMGANVLTF. The chain combines TRBV9 with TRBJ2-6; D uncertain. CDR1 is SGDLS and CDR2 is YYNGEE in the germline V gene. CDR3 length equals 16 residues. V was pared by 4 bases and J by 4 bases, with 15 bases between. The full variable domain, completed using reference TRBV9 and TRBJ2-6, is DSGVTQTPKHLITATGQRVTLRCSPRSGDLSVYWYQQSLDQGLQFLIQYYNGEERAKGNILERFSAQQFPDLHSELNLSSLELGDSALYFCASSTRQGMGANVLTFGAGSRLTVL.

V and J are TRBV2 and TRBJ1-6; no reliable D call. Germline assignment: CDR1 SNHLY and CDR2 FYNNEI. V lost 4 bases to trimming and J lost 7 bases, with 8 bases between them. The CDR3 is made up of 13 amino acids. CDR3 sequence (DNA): TGTGCCAGCAGTGTAACGGAAAATTCACCCCTCCACTTT. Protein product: CASSVTENSPLHF.

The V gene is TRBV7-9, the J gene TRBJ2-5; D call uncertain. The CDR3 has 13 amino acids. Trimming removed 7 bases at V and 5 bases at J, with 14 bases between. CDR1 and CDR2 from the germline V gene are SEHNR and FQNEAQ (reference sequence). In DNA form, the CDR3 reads TGTGCCAGCAAACGGGTCTTAGAGGAGACCCAGTACTTC. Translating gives CASKRVLEETQYF.

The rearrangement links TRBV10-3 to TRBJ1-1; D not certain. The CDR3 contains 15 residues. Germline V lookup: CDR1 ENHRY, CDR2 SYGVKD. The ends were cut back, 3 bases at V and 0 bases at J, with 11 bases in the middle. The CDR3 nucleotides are TGTGCCATCAGTGATGGCGGCAAAGTGAACACTGAAGCTTTCTTT. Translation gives CAISDGGKVNTEAFF.

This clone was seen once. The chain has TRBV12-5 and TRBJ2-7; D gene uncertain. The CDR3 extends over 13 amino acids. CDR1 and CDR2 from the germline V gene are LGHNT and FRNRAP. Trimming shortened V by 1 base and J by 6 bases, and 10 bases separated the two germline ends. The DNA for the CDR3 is TGTGCTAGTGGTTTGGAGACCCTCACCGAGCAGTACTTC. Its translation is CASGLETLTEQYF.

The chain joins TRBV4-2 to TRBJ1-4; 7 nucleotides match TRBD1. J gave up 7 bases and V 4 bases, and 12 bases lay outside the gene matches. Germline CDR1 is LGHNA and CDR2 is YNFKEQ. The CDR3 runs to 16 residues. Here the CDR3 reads CASSPSPKGGGEKLFF. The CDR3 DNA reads TGTGCCAGCAGCCCCAGCCCGAAAGGGGGCGGTGAAAAACTGTTTTTT.

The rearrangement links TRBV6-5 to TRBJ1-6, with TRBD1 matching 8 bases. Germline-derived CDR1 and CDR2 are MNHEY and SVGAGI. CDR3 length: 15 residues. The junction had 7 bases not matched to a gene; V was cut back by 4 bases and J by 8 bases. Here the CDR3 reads CASSLGDRPHSPLHF. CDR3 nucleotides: TGTGCCAGCAGTTTAGGGGACAGGCCTCATTCACCCCTCCACTTT.

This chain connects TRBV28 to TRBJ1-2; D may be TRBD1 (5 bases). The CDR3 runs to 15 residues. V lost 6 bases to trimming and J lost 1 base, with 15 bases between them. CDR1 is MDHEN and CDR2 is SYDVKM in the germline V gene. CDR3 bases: TGTGCCAGCAGAATGCGACAGAACCGTAACTATGGCTACACCTTC. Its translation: CASRMRQNRNYGYTF.

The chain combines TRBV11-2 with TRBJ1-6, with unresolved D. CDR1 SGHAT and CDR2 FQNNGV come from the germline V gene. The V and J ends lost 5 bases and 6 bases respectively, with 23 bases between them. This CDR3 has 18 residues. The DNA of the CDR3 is TGTGCCAGCAGCCCGTTGACCCCACGGCGTGCTGGTAATTCACCCCTCCACTTT. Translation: CASSPLTPRRAGNSPLHF.

CDR3 loop: CASSVEGSSGNTIYF. The CDR3 DNA reads TGTGCCAGCAGCGTCGAGGGGAGCTCTGGAAACACCATATATTTT. The chain recombines TRBV9 with TRBJ1-3, with D possibly matching TRBD1 (5 bases). Looked up from germline, CDR1 is SGDLS and CDR2 is YYNGEE. V was cut by 2 bases and J by 0 bases, with 9 bases left in between. CDR3 length: 15 amino acids.

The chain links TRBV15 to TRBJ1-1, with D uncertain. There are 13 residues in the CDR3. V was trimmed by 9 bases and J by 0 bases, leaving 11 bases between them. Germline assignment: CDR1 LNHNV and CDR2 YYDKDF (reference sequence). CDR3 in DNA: TGTGCCACTAGCGGCGGCATGAACACTGAAGCTTTCTTT. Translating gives CATSGGMNTEAFF. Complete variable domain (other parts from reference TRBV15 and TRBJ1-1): DAMVIQNPRYQVTQFGKPVTLSCSQTLNHNVMYWYQQKSSQAPKLLFHYYDKDFNNEADTPDNFQSRRPNTSFCFLDIRSPGLGDTAMYLCATSGGMNTEAFFGQGTRLTVV.

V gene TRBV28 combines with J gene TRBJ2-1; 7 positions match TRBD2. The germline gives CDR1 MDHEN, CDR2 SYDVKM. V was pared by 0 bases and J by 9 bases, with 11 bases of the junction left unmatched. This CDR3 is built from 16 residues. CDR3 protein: CASSLWGGPARSEQFF. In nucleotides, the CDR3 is TGTGCCAGCAGTTTATGGGGAGGGCCGGCTCGGAGTGAGCAGTTCTTC.

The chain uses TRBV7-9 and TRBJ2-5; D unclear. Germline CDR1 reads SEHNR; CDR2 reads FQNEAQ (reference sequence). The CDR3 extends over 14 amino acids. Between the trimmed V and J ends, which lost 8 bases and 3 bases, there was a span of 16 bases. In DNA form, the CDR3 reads TGTGCCAGCGTGGGGAATGGCCTTAAAGAGACCCAGTACTTC. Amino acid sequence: CASVGNGLKETQYF.

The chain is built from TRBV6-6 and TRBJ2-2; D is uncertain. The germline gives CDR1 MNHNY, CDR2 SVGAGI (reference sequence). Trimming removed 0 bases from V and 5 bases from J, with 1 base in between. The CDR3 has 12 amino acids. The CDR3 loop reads CASSYSTGELFF. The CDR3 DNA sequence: TGTGCCAGCAGTTACTCGACCGGGGAGCTGTTTTTT.

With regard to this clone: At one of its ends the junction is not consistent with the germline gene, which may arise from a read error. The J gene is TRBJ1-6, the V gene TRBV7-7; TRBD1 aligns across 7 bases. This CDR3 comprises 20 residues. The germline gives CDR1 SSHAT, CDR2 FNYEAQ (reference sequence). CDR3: CASSLSRGARESSYNSPLHF. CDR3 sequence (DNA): TGTGCTAGCAGCTTAAGCAGGGGGGCCAGGGAGAGCTCCTATAATTCACCCCTCCACTTT.

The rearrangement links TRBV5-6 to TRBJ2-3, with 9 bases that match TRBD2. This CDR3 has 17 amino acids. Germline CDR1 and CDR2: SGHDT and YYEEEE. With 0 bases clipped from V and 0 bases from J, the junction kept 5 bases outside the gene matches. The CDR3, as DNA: TGTGCCAGCAGCTTGGCCGGGCTAGCGGGGAGCACAGATACGCAGTATTTT. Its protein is CASSLAGLAGSTDTQYF.